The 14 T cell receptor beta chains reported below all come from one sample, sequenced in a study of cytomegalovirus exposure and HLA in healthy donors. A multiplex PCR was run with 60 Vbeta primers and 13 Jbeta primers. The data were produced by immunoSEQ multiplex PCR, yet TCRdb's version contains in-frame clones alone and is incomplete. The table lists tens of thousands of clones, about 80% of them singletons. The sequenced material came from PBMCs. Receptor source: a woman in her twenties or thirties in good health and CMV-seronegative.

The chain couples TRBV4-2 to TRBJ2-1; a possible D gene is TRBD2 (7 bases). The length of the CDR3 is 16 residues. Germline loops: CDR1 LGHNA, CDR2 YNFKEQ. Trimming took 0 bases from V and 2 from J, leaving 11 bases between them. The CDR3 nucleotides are TGTGCCAGCAGCCAAGATGAGGGGGGGACCTACAATGAGCAGTTCTTC. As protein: CASSQDEGGTYNEQFF.

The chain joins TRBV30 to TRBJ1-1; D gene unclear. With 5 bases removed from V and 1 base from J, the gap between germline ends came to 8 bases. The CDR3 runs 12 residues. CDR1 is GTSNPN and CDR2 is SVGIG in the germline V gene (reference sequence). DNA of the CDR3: TGTGCCTGGGCGAGGGAGAACACTGAAGCTTTCTTT. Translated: CAWARENTEAFF.

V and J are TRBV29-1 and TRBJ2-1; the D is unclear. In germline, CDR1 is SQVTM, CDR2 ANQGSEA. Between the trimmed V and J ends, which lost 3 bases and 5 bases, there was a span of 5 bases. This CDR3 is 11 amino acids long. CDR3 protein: CSVERNNEQFF. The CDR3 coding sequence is TGCAGCGTTGAGCGGAACAATGAGCAGTTCTTC.

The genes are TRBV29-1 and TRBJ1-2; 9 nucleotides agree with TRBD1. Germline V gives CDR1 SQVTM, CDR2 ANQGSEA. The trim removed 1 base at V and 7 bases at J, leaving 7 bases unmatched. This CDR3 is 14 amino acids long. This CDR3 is CSVEGTGAFPGYTF. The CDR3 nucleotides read TGCAGCGTTGAAGGGACAGGGGCCTTCCCTGGCTACACCTTC.

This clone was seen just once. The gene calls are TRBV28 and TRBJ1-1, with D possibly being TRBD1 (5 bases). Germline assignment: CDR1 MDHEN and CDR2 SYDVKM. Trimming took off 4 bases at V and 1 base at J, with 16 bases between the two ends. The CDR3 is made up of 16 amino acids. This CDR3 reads CASSSRGGLGNTEAFF. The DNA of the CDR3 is TGTGCCAGCAGTTCGCGGGGGGGGTTGGGGAACACTGAAGCTTTCTTT.

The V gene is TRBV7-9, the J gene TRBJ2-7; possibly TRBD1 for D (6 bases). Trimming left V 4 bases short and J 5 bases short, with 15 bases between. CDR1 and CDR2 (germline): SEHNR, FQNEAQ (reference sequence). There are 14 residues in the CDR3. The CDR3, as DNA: TGTGCCAGCAGCTCAGGGGTGGGGACCCACGAGCAGTACTTC. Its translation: CASSSGVGTHEQYF. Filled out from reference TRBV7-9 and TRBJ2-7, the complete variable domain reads DTGVSQNPRHKITKRGQNVTFRCDPISEHNRLYWYRQTLGQGPEFLTYFQNEAQLEKSRLLSDRFSAERPKGSFSTLEIQRTEQGDSAMYLCASSSGVGTHEQYFGPGTRLTVT.

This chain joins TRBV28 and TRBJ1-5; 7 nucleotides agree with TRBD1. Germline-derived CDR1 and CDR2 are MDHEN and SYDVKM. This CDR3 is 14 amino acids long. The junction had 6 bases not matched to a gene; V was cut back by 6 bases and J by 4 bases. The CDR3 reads CASSSDRWNQPQHF. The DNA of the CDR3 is TGTGCCAGCAGCTCGGACAGGTGGAATCAGCCCCAGCATTTT. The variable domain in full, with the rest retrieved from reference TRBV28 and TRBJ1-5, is DVKVTQSSRYLVKRTGEKVFLECVQDMDHENMFWYRQDPGLGLRLIYFSYDVKMKEKGDIPEGYSVSREKKERFSLILESASTNQTSMYLCASSSDRWNQPQHFGDGTRLSIL.

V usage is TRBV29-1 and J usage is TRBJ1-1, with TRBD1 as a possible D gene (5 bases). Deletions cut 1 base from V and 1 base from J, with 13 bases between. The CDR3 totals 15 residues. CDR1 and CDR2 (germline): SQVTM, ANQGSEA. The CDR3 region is CSVEAGGLENTEAFF. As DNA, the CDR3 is TGCAGCGTTGAAGCCGGGGGGTTGGAGAACACTGAAGCTTTCTTT.

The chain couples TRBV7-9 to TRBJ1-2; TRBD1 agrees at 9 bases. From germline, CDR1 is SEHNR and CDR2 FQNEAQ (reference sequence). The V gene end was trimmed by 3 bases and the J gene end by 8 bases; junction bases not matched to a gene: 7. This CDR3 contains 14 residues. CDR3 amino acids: CASSLGQGTRGYTF. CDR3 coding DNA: TGTGCCAGCAGCTTGGGACAGGGAACCAGGGGCTACACCTTC.

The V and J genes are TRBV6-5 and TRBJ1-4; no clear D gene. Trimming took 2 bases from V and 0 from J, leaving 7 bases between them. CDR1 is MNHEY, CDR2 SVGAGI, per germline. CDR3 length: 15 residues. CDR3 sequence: CASSYGGATNEKLFF. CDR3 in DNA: TGTGCCAGCAGTTACGGAGGAGCAACTAATGAAAAACTGTTTTTT.

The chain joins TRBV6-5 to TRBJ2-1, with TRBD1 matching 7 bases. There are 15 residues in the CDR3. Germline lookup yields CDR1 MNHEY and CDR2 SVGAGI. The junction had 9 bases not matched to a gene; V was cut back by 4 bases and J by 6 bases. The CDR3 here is CASSLQDRSLNEQFF. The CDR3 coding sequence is TGTGCCAGCAGTTTGCAGGACAGGTCCCTCAATGAGCAGTTCTTC.

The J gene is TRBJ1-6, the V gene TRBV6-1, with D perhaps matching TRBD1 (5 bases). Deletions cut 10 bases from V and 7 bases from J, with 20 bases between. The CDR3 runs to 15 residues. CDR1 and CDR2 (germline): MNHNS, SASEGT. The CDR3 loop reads CATQRREDKNSPLHF. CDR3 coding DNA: TGTGCCACCCAGCGCAGGGAGGATAAAAATTCACCCCTCCACTTT.

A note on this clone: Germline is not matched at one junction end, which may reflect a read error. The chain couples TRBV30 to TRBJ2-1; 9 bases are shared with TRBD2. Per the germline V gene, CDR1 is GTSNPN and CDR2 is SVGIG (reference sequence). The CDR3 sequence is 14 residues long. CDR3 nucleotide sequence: TGTGCCTGGAGTGTACCCCTAGCGGGGTCCTTTAGCATCTTC. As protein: CAWSVPLAGSFSIF.

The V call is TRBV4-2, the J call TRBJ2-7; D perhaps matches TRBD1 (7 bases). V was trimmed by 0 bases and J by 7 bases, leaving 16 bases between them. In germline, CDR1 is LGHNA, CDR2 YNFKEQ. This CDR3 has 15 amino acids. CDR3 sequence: CASSQDSGGGKEQYF. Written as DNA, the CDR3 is TGTGCCAGCAGCCAAGATTCCGGAGGGGGCAAGGAGCAGTACTTC.